One sample yielded the 24 T cell receptor beta chains listed below, sequenced in a study of T cell responses to AZD1222 COVID-19 vaccine. Only in-frame clones appear in the TCRdb table, and some are missing; sequencing was by immunoSEQ multiplex PCR. Here the sample spans about 180,000 clones, roughly nine tenths being singletons. The sequencing here drew on peripheral blood, taken on day 0 of AZD1222 vaccination. Every receptor here comes from an adult in good health.

The chain couples TRBV9 to TRBJ1-3; TRBD1 matches at 9 bases. The CDR3 consists of 19 residues. With V trimmed by 0 bases and J by 4 bases, 14 bases remained unmatched. From germline, CDR1 is SGDLS and CDR2 YYNGEE. The CDR3 sequence: CASSVAINSQGAKGNTIYF. CDR3 bases: TGTGCCAGCAGCGTAGCTATTAACTCACAGGGGGCAAAAGGAAACACCATATATTTT.

This chain links TRBV18 with TRBJ1-3, with a possible D match to TRBD1 (5 bases). The germline gives CDR1 KGHSH, CDR2 LQKENI. V lost 6 bases and J 0 bases, leaving 15 bases between the germline ends. The CDR3 contains 16 residues. CDR3 amino acids: CASSPLQVHSGNTIYF. The CDR3 DNA reads TGTGCCAGCTCTCCCTTACAGGTGCACTCTGGAAACACCATATATTTT.

The V gene is TRBV24-1, the J gene TRBJ1-4; TRBD1 matches at 8 bases. The V gene end was trimmed by 4 bases and the J gene end by 5 bases; junction bases not matched to a gene: 11. Germline lookup yields CDR1 KGHDR and CDR2 SFDVKD. The CDR3 runs 17 residues. The DNA of the CDR3 is TGTGCCACCAGTGACGGACAGGGAGGAGGACTAAATGAAAAACTGTTTTTT. Protein product: CATSDGQGGGLNEKLFF.

V is TRBV7-8 and J is TRBJ2-7; D gene uncertain. The V and J ends lost 1 base and 0 bases respectively, with 7 bases between them. The germline gives CDR1 SGHVS, CDR2 FQNEAQ. There are 14 residues in the CDR3. The CDR3 sequence is CASSLEVNSYEQYF. For the CDR3, the DNA is TGTGCCAGCAGCTTAGAGGTTAACTCCTACGAGCAGTACTTC.

The gene calls are TRBV28 and TRBJ2-3; 12 bases line up with TRBD1. The CDR3 totals 17 residues. The V and J ends lost 0 bases and 3 bases, in that order; junction bases with no gene match: 4. Germline V CDR1 and CDR2: MDHEN, SYDVKM. The CDR3, as DNA: TGTGCCAGCAGTTTATGGGGGACAGGGGGCTCTACAGATACGCAGTATTTT. This sequence encodes CASSLWGTGGSTDTQYF.

The chain links TRBV5-1 to TRBJ1-6; tentatively, D is TRBD1 (5 bases). Trimming left V 4 bases short and J 10 bases short, with 12 bases between. The CDR3 is 13 residues long. Germline CDR1 reads SGHRS; CDR2 reads YFSETQ. The CDR3 coding sequence is TGCGCCAGCAGCCTGGGACCGTCGTCACCCCTCCACTTT. Translated, it gives CASSLGPSSPLHF.

This chain uses TRBV7-9 with TRBJ2-5; the D gene is possibly TRBD2 (6 bases). Germline V lookup: CDR1 SEHNR, CDR2 FQNEAQ (reference sequence). The CDR3 contains 14 residues. V was shortened by 7 bases and J by 4 bases, with 16 bases between the two germline ends. CDR3 sequence: CASTKGWGGETQYF. In DNA, the CDR3 is TGTGCCAGCACCAAGGGGTGGGGAGGAGAGACCCAGTACTTC. Variable domain in full (rest from reference TRBV7-9 and TRBJ2-5): DTGVSQNPRHKITKRGQNVTFRCDPISEHNRLYWYRQTLGQGPEFLTYFQNEAQLEKSRLLSDRFSAERPKGSFSTLEIQRTEQGDSAMYLCASTKGWGGETQYFGPGTRLLVL.

The V call is TRBV28, the J call TRBJ2-7, with D perhaps matching TRBD1 or TRBD2 (5 bases each). V lost 6 bases and J 3 bases, leaving 18 bases between the germline ends. This CDR3 is built from 15 residues. In germline, CDR1 is MDHEN, CDR2 SYDVKM. CDR3 region: CASSPGPTTLYEQYF. CDR3 nucleotides: TGTGCCAGCAGCCCGGGGCCAACCACCCTCTACGAGCAGTACTTC.

The V gene is TRBV7-9, the J gene TRBJ2-5; 7 nucleotides agree with TRBD1. CDR1 is SEHNR and CDR2 is FQNEAQ in the germline V gene (reference sequence). The CDR3 consists of 18 residues. The trim removed 2 bases at V and 4 bases at J, leaving 16 bases unmatched. CDR3 DNA: TGTGCCAGCAGCTTAAGTACGCCAGGGGGAGAGTTCAGAGAGACCCAGTACTTC. Its translation is CASSLSTPGGEFRETQYF.

The chain has TRBV7-3 and TRBJ2-2; D unclear. Germline lookup yields CDR1 SGHTA and CDR2 FQGTGA. Trimming shortened V by 5 bases and J by 0 bases, and 1 base separated the two germline ends. CDR3 length: 12 residues. In DNA, the CDR3 is TGTGCCAGCAGCCCGAACACCGGGGAGCTGTTTTTT. Amino acid sequence: CASSPNTGELFF.

The chain carries TRBV6-2 or TRBV6-3 and TRBJ1-1; D remains ambiguous. This CDR3 spans 13 amino acids. The V end was cut by 6 bases, the J end by 6 bases, with 14 bases between. Germline CDR1 MNHEY, CDR2 SVGEGT. The CDR3 is CASSPPGTAEAFF. CDR3 coding DNA: TGTGCCAGCAGCCCCCCGGGAACCGCTGAAGCTTTCTTT.

The chain couples TRBV11-2 to TRBJ1-5, with D unresolved. CDR1 is SGHAT, CDR2 FQNNGV, per germline. V lost 2 bases, J lost 6 bases, and 14 bases lay in between. This CDR3 region has 15 residues. CDR3 sequence reads: CASSLWYGEGQPQHF. CDR3 DNA sequence: TGTGCCAGCAGCTTATGGTACGGGGAGGGTCAGCCCCAGCATTTT.

The rearrangement joins TRBV19 to TRBJ1-5; the D gene is possibly TRBD1 (5 bases). Germline-derived CDR1 and CDR2 are LNHDA and SQIVND (reference sequence). V lost 7 bases and J lost 2, with 18 bases in between. The CDR3 contains 16 residues. The CDR3 region is CASTVGGARGNQPQHF. CDR3 DNA sequence: TGTGCCAGTACCGTGGGCGGGGCGAGAGGCAATCAGCCCCAGCATTTT.

V gene TRBV5-5 combines with J gene TRBJ1-2; 9 bases align to TRBD1. Germline values: CDR1 SGHKS, CDR2 YYEKEE (reference sequence). This CDR3 has 14 amino acids. Trimming removed 1 base from V and 7 bases from J; junction bases left unmatched: 5. In DNA, the CDR3 is TGTGCCAGCAGCTTGCGACAGGGGGACGGTGGCTACACCTTC. Encoded protein: CASSLRQGDGGYTF.

The chain is built from TRBV7-2 and TRBJ1-6, with D hard to call. The CDR3 is 15 amino acids. V lost 1 base to trimming and J lost 13 bases, with 17 bases between them. From germline, CDR1 is SGHTA and CDR2 FQGNSA. The CDR3 loop is CASSLEGSRATPLHF. In DNA form, the CDR3 reads TGTGCCAGCAGCTTAGAGGGCAGCCGAGCAACTCCCCTCCACTTT. Full variable domain (rest looked up from reference TRBV7-2 and TRBJ1-6): GAGVSQSPSNKVTEKGKDVELRCDPISGHTALYWYRQSLGQGLEFLIYFQGNSAPDKSGLPSDRFSAERTGGSVSTLTIQRTQQEDSAVYLCASSLEGSRATPLHFGNGTRLTVT.

The CDR3 region is CASSLAHGGGISNEQFF. In DNA, the CDR3 is TGTGCCAGCAGCTTAGCACATGGCGGGGGAATAAGCAATGAGCAGTTCTTC. The chain is built from TRBV7-6 and TRBJ2-1, with 7 bases aligning to TRBD2. This CDR3 has 17 amino acids. Trimming removed 0 bases from V and 6 bases from J; junction bases left unmatched: 11. Germline CDR1 and CDR2: SGHVS and FNYEAQ.

This chain connects TRBV28 to TRBJ1-4; 11 bases map to TRBD1. The CDR3 is 19 amino acids. V trimming: 4 bases; J trimming: 7 bases; junction bases outside the gene matches: 17. Germline V CDR1 and CDR2: MDHEN, SYDVKM. DNA of the CDR3: TGTGCCAGCAGTTATTTACCGGGACAGGGGGTCGGGAGGAGTGAAAAACTGTTTTTT. It encodes CASSYLPGQGVGRSEKLFF.

CDR3 sequence reads: CASSPRGHGYTF. The CDR3 DNA follows: TGCGCCAGCAGTCCCCGGGGGCATGGCTACACCTTC. The gene calls are TRBV5-1 and TRBJ1-2; maybe TRBD1 (6 bases). Germline lookup yields CDR1 SGHRS and CDR2 YFSETQ. V shed 5 bases and J shed 6 bases, with 11 bases lying between them. The CDR3 loop spans 12 amino acids. Filled out from reference TRBV5-1 and TRBJ1-2, the complete variable domain reads KAGVTQTPRYLIKTRGQQVTLSCSPISGHRSVSWYQQTPGQGLQFLFEYFSETQRNKGNFPGRFSGRQFSNSRSEMNVSTLELGDSALYLCASSPRGHGYTFGSGTRLTVV.

This clone has only one observation. The genes are TRBV10-2 and TRBJ1-1; D is perhaps TRBD1 (5 bases). This CDR3 spans 15 amino acids. V gave up 8 bases and J gave up 6 bases, with 22 bases separating them. The germline V gene has CDR1 WSHSY and CDR2 SAAADI. CDR3 nucleotides: TGCGCCAGCTCCCATAAGACCCTCGGAGGGGCTGAAGCTTTCTTT. Residues: CASSHKTLGGAEAFF.

The V gene is TRBV28, the J gene TRBJ2-5; D is uncertain. V was shortened by 6 bases and J by 5 bases, with 7 bases between the two germline ends. Germline V gene sequence: CDR1 MDHEN, CDR2 SYDVKM. The CDR3 is 11 amino acids. In nucleotides, the CDR3 is TGTGCCAGCAGGTCCTATGAGACCCAGTACTTC. The encoded protein is CASRSYETQYF.

The gene calls are TRBV7-9 and TRBJ2-1; D is undetermined. The CDR3 runs 12 residues. V gave up 3 bases and J gave up 8 bases, with 8 bases separating them. Germline values: CDR1 SEHNR, CDR2 FQNEAQ (reference sequence). CDR3 nucleotides: TGTGCCAGCAGCTTGCTCATAGATGAGCAGTTCTTC. Amino acids: CASSLLIDEQFF.

This rearrangement joins TRBV27 to TRBJ2-3, with a possible D match to TRBD1 (6 bases). Trimming pared 6 bases from V and 0 bases from J, leaving 13 bases between. The CDR3 length is 15 residues. The V gene's germline CDR1 is MNHEY and CDR2 SMNVEV (reference sequence). CDR3 region: CASSYRVDSTDTQYF. The CDR3 coding sequence is TGTGCCAGCAGCTACAGGGTTGATAGCACAGATACGCAGTATTTT.

The rearrangement joins TRBV28 to TRBJ2-7; 9 nucleotides match TRBD2. The CDR3 contains 16 residues. Germline V gives CDR1 MDHEN, CDR2 SYDVKM. Trimming at V came to 5 bases and at J to 2 bases, leaving 10 bases not matched to a gene. The DNA for the CDR3 is TGTGCCAGCAGTCAACTTTGGCTAGCGGGACCCTACGAGCAGTACTTC. Translated, it gives CASSQLWLAGPYEQYF.

J is TRBJ2-3 and V is TRBV7-2; 8 nucleotides align to TRBD2. This CDR3 is 14 amino acids long. Trimming removed 6 bases from V and 4 bases from J; junction bases left unmatched: 6. CDR1 is SGHTA and CDR2 is FQGNSA in the germline V gene. The chain's CDR3 is CASSGAGEPDTQYF. CDR3 DNA sequence: TGTGCCAGCAGTGGAGCGGGAGAGCCAGATACGCAGTATTTT.